The clone carrying this T cell receptor (beta chain) was counted a single time. Produced via immunoSEQ multiplex PCR; TCRdb's table is partial and in-frame only. The sample has around 180,000 clones, more than 90% seen once; the top ten hold 2% to 2.5%. The data belong to a study of control samples from healthy donors and cancer patients. The V end was cut by 1 base, the J end by 7 bases, with 13 bases between. This CDR3 region has 14 residues. Germline assignment: CDR1 MGHDK and CDR2 SYGVNS. This sequence joins TRBV25-1 and TRBJ2-5; tentatively, D is TRBD2 (5 bases). The sequenced sample consisted of blood. The TCR originated in a middle-aged woman in good health. CDR3 nucleotide sequence: TGTGCCAGCAGTGAATTGAATAGCGCCACGACCCAGTACTTC. Protein: CASSELNSATTQYF.